This T cell receptor beta chain comes out of a study of cytomegalovirus exposure and HLA in healthy donors. This CDR3 comprises 14 residues. Germline lookup yields CDR1 SNHLY and CDR2 FYNNEI. V gave up 7 bases and J gave up 4 bases, with 13 bases separating them. The PCR made use of 60 Vbeta and 13 Jbeta primers. Sequencing used immunoSEQ multiplex PCR; TCRdb keeps in-frame clones, though not all of them. The sample has approximately 170,000 clones; approximately 75% are singletons. This clone was detected only once. The material sequenced was PBMCs. This TCR came from a man younger than 45 in good health and CMV-seropositive. The rearrangement joins TRBV2 to TRBJ1-4; D might be TRBD1 (6 bases). The DNA for the CDR3 is TGTGCCAGCACTGGGACACTAAGTAATGAAAAACTGTTTTTT. This codes for CASTGTLSNEKLFF.